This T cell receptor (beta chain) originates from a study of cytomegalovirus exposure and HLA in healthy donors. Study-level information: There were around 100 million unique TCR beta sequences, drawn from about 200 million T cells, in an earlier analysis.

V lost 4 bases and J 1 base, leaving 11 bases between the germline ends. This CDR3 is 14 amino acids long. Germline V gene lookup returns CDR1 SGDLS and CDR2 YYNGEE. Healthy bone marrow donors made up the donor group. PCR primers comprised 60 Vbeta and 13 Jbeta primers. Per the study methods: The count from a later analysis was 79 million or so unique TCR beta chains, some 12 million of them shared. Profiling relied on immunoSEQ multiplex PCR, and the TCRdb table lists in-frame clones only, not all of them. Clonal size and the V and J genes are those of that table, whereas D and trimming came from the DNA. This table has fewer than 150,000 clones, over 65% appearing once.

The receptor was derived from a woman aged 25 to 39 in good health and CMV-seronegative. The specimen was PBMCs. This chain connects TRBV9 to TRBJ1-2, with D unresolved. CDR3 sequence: CASSPSLFNYGYTF. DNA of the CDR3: TGTGCCAGCAGCCCCAGTCTCTTTAACTATGGCTACACCTTC. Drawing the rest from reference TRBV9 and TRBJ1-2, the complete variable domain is DSGVTQTPKHLITATGQRVTLRCSPRSGDLSVYWYQQSLDQGLQFLIQYYNGEERAKGNILERFSAQQFPDLHSELNLSSLELGDSALYFCASSPSLFNYGYTFGSGTRLTVV.